This TCR beta chain was profiled in a study of T cells in tumors after PD-1 blockade. In the study overall: Patients received pembrolizumab 200 mg every 3 weeks or cemiplimab 350 mg every 2 weeks. Daily vismodegib 150 mg continued in a subset of anti-PD-1-treated patients.

Sequencing used immunoSEQ multiplex PCR; TCRdb keeps in-frame clones, though not all of them. The sample holds some 66,000 clones; under 80% are singletons and the top ten take around 4.7%. This clone turned up a few times. Its antigen is not known. Study outcomes and limitations: Blood contained approximately 43% of the tumor's TCR clonotypes.

This specimen was PBMCs, taken after anti-PD-1 treatment. The TCR comes from a human donor with basal cell carcinoma.

The CDR3 reads CASSGWGESNTEAFF. The CDR3, as DNA: TGTGCCAGCAGCGGGTGGGGGGAATCCAACACTGAAGCTTTCTTT. The chain combines TRBV7-9 with TRBJ1-1; possible D gene TRBD1, 5 bases. Per the germline V gene, CDR1 is SEHNR and CDR2 is FQNEAQ (reference sequence). The CDR3 sequence is 15 residues long. V shed 5 bases and J shed 2 bases, with 15 bases lying between them.